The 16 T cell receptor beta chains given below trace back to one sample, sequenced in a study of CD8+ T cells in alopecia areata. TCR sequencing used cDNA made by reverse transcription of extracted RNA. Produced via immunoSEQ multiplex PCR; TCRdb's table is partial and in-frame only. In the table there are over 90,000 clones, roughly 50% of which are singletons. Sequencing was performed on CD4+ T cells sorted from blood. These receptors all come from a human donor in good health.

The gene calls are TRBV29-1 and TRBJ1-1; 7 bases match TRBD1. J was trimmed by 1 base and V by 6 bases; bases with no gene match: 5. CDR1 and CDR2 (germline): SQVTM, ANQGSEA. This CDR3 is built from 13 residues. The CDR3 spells CSVTGQQNTEAFF. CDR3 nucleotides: TGCAGCGTGACAGGGCAACAGAACACTGAAGCTTTCTTT.

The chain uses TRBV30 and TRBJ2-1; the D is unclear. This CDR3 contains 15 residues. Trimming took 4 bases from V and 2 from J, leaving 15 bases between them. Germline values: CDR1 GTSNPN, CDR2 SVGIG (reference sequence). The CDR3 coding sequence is TGTGCCTGGATTCGGGCATCCCTTCCCTACAATGAGCAGTTCTTC. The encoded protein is CAWIRASLPYNEQFF.

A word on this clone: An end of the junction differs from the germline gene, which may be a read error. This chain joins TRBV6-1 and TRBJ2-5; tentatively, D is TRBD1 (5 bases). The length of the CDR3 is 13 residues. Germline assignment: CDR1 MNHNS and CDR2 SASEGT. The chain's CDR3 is CASSEDPTVPQYF. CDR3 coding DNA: TGTGCCAGCAGCGAAGACCCGACAGTCCCCCAGTACTTC.

The CDR3 nucleotides read TGTGCCAGCAGCTTAGGCCCTAAGGGTAGCGGGGGGGCTAATGAGCAGTTCTTC. Translation gives CASSLGPKGSGGANEQFF. This chain links TRBV7-6 with TRBJ2-1, with 11 bases that match TRBD2. CDR3 size: 18 residues. In germline, CDR1 is SGHVS, CDR2 FNYEAQ. Germline trimming cut 1 base from V and 7 bases from J; bases unmatched to any gene: 12.

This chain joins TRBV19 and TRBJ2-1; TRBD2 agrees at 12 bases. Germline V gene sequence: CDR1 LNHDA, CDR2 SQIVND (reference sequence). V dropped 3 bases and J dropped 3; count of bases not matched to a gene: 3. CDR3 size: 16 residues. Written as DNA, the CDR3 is TGTGCCAGTAGTATGACTAGCGGGGGTGACTACAATGAGCAGTTCTTC. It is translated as CASSMTSGGDYNEQFF.

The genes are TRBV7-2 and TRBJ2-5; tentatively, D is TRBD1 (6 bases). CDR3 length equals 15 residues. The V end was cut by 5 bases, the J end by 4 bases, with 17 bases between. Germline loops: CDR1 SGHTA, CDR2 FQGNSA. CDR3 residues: CASSRNQGLGETQYF. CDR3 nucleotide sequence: TGTGCCAGCAGCCGTAACCAGGGGTTAGGAGAGACCCAGTACTTC. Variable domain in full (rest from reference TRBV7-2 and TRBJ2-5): GAGVSQSPSNKVTEKGKDVELRCDPISGHTALYWYRQSLGQGLEFLIYFQGNSAPDKSGLPSDRFSAERTGGSVSTLTIQRTQQEDSAVYLCASSRNQGLGETQYFGPGTRLLVL.

The CDR3 DNA follows: TGTGCCAGCAGCTCACCATTCGGGACCCAGTACTTC. It is translated as CASSSPFGTQYF. The chain has TRBV6-5 and TRBJ2-5, with unresolved D. The CDR3 runs 12 residues. Trimming shortened V by 6 bases and J by 7 bases, and 12 bases separated the two germline ends. Germline V gene sequence: CDR1 MNHEY, CDR2 SVGAGI.

This CDR3 is CASSWGQDRNTGELFF. The CDR3 DNA sequence: TGCGCCAGCAGCTGGGGACAGGATAGGAACACCGGGGAGCTGTTTTTT. V is TRBV5-1 and J is TRBJ2-2; 8 positions match TRBD1. Trimming took 3 bases from V and 1 from J; bases not matched to a gene: 5. The germline V gene has CDR1 SGHRS and CDR2 YFSETQ. The CDR3 length is 16 residues.

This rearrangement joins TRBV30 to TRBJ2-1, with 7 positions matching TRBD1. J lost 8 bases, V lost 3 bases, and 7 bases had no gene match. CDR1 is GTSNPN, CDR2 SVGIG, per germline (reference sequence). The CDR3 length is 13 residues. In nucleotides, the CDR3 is TGTGCCTGGAGCGCCGGGACAGCCCATGAGCAGTTCTTC. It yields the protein CAWSAGTAHEQFF.

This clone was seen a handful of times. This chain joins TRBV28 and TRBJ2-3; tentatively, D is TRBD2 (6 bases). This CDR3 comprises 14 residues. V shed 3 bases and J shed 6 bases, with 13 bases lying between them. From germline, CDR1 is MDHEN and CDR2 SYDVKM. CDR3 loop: CASSFGGAGDTQYF. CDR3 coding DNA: TGTGCCAGCAGTTTTGGCGGGGCGGGGGATACGCAGTATTTT.

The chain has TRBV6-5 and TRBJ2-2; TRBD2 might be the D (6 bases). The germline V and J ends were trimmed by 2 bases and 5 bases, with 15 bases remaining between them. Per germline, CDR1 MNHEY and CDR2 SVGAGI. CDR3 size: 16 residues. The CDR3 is CASSYGWGDPTGELFF. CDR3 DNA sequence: TGTGCCAGCAGTTACGGCTGGGGGGACCCAACCGGGGAGCTGTTTTTT.

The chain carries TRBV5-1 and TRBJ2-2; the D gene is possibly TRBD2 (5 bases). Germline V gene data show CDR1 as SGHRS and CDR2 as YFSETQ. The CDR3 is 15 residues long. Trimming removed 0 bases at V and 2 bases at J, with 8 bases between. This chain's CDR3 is CASSLVLANTGELFF. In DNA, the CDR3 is TGCGCCAGCAGCTTGGTCCTAGCTAACACCGGGGAGCTGTTTTTT. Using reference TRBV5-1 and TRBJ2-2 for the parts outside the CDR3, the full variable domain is KAGVTQTPRYLIKTRGQQVTLSCSPISGHRSVSWYQQTPGQGLQFLFEYFSETQRNKGNFPGRFSGRQFSNSRSEMNVSTLELGDSALYLCASSLVLANTGELFFGEGSRLTVL.

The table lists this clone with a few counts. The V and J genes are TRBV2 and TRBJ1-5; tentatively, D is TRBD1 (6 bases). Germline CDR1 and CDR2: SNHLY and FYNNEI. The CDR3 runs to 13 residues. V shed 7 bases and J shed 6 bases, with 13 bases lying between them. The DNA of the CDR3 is TGTGCCAGCACCGGAAGGGGGGTTCAGCCCCAGCATTTT. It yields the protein CASTGRGVQPQHF. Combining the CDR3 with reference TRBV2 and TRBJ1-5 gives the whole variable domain EPEVTQTPSHQVTQMGQEVILRCVPISNHLYFYWYRQILGQKVEFLVSFYNNEISEKSEIFDDQFSVERPDGSNFTLKIRSTKLEDSAMYFCASTGRGVQPQHFGDGTRLSIL.

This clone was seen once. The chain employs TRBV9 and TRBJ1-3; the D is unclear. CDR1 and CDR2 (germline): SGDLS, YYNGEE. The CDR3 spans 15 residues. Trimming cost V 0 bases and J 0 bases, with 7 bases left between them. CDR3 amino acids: CASSVGGFSGNTIYF. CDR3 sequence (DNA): TGTGCCAGCAGCGTAGGAGGGTTCTCTGGAAACACCATATATTTT.

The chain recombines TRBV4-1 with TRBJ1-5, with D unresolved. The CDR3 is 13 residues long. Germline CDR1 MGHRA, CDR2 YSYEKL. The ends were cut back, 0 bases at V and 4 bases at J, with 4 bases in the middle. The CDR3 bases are TGCGCCAGCAGCCAAGATTGGAATCAGCCCCAGCATTTT. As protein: CASSQDWNQPQHF.

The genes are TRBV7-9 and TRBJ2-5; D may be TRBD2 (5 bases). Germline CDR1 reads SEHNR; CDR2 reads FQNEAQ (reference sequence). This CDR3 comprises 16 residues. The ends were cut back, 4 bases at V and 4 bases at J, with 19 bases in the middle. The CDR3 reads CASSSSSGVRGETQYF. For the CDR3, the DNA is TGTGCCAGCAGCTCGTCCTCAGGAGTCCGGGGAGAGACCCAGTACTTC.